This T cell receptor beta chain was sequenced during a study of shared clonotypes between healthy human individuals (dated by TCRdb to 2018 to 2021). In terms of the full investigation: The cohort comprised two women and a few men aged 18 to 49 years. To increase sequencing depth and limit assay-specific biases, different laboratories used diverse techniques to prepare libraries and sequence TCR repertoires. Per donor, three plates each were used for CD4 naive and CD4 memory, two for CD8 naive, and one for CD8 memory. Leukapheresis yielded between about 0.94 and 9 billion PBMCs per donor. To estimate repertoire size and how much clonotypes are shared between individuals, the study performed deep sequencing of blood TCR repertoires from roughly five healthy adults. Paper-wide results and their limitations: Even with the large sequencing depth, rarefaction of the sorted-subset datasets indicated that sequencing was incomplete. Naive subsets generally had larger estimated clonotype richness than memory subsets did. Higher generation probabilities were observed for clonotypes shared by all four sorted-subset donors than for non-shared clonotypes. Pairwise subsampling indicated that sequencing depth was expected to affect the degree of clonotype sharing among donors. The genetic and exposure-history diversity represented was limited by the small number of donors. Only blood was sampled, and tissue TCR repertoires likely differ from those in blood. When several donors were compared, the shared fraction of clonotypes was about 5% for naive CD4, over 3% for naive CD8, more than 2% for memory CD4, and under 0.5% for memory CD8.

For this clone: It has no known antigen specificity. Per-base qualities were not stored, and no clone one base away is much larger.

Ends trimmed: V by 0 bases, J by 7 bases; bases unmatched to a gene: 7. The germline V gene specifies SGHDT as CDR1 and YYEEEE as CDR2. Including the terminal cysteine and phenylalanine, the CDR3 comprises 16 residues. Of the read, only the CDR3 DNA is kept; its 48 bases are in frame from base 1. For the CD8 naive samples, CD45RO-negative cells were positively selected for CCR7, yielding a CD45RA+CCR7+ population from which TemRA cells were excluded. The donors were healthy, HIV-negative adults with no recently reported acute infections or vaccinations. Only Caucasian adults living in Nashville, Tennessee, USA were represented among the donors. After blood collection by leukapheresis, PBMCs were isolated using Ficoll-Histopaque density gradient centrifugation and then cryopreserved in the vapor phase of liquid nitrogen. Analytical flow cytometry was used to check the purity and quantity of every magnetically sorted T cell population. Each sorted fraction had its genomic DNA isolated and then quantified by UV absorbance on a Nanodrop 2000c.

Using the deep immunoSEQ assay, multiplex PCR amplified TCR CDR3 regions from genomic DNA. Extracted genomic DNA from each cell subset was spread evenly across all wells of several immunoSEQ 96-well plates, with each plate serving as a replicate. For sorted subsets, each replicate PCR was loaded with roughly 0.2 ug genomic DNA, equivalent to 30,000 or so T cell genomes. Purified libraries were measured with a Qubit 3.0 fluorometer, size-checked on a Bioanalyzer 2100, and measured again with the KAPA Library Quantification kit. Every immunoSEQ 96-well plate was sequenced on a dedicated single-read 150-cycle Illumina NextSeq 550 flow cell. The study's processing was this. Because the immunoSEQ output held only junctional sequences and lacked quality scores, the filtering could not match the filtering applied to full-length reads. Sequences were annotated with PyIR, a Python wrapper for IgBLAST v1.9, and V/J genes and CDR3 were assigned using IMGT germline references. Reads were filtered out if the reads had weak V/J assignments (E-value above 1e-6), no CDR3, stop codons, out-of-frame junctions, or ambiguous translated residues. V3J clonotypes were defined by identical inferred V gene, J gene, and CDR3 amino acid sequence. Percentage overlap between repertoires was computed as shared unique clonotypes divided by the size of the smaller repertoire. Three approaches were used to assess repertoire richness: RTK rarefaction, the Chao1 estimator, and Recon v2.1 estimates of unobserved clonotypes. OLGA was used to compute generation probabilities for all TCRbeta clonotypes that the gDNA method yielded from a few donors. The table comes from immuneACCESS by way of TCRdb, which keeps in-frame sequences with V and J called. Part of the clones is missing from these tables; in studies checked, under half for an unresolved V gene and the rest for unknown reasons. That table is the source of V, J and clone size, and D and trimming were worked out from the DNA. The sample has roughly 2,000,000 clones on record, over 85% of them singletons. The ten largest clones represent approximately 1.6% of the sample.

The clonotype was recovered from a man aged 18 to 30 in good health. Some clones in this sample may be carry-over from other donors' samples. The V gene is TRBV5-6 and the J gene is TRBJ2-1, and 10 bases in between align with TRBD2. The sample was naive CD8+ T cells from PBMCs. The cell subset or site label here, explained by the study, means: CD45RA+CCR7+. The bases are TGTGCCAGCAGCTTGGAACTAGCGGGATTTTTTAATGAGCAGTTCTTC. Its protein product is CASSLELAGFFNEQFF.